The clone carrying this T cell receptor beta chain appeared a few times. What it binds is unknown. The source of the sample is a study of siplizumab effects on memory and regulatory T cells. Regarding the study as a whole: The study found naive T cells seemingly more diverse than memory cells and seemingly major alloresponse contributors. Proof of suppressive function in proliferating Tregs from siplizumab cultures was not established. Few alloreactive clones mapped to unstimulated subsets.

TCRdb's table, derived via immunoSEQ multiplex PCR, lists solely in-frame clones and lacks some. The sample lists about 26,000 clones; roughly 88% were seen once. Trimming cost V 4 bases and J 4 bases, with 20 bases left between them. The CDR3 is made up of 16 amino acids. Germline CDR1 and CDR2: SGDLS and YYNGEE. The source is a human donor in good health. The V and J genes are TRBV9 and TRBJ2-5; D assignment may be TRBD1 or TRBD2 (5 bases each). Sequenced material: memory CD4+ T cells sorted from blood. The CDR3 coding sequence is TGTGCCAGCAGCAAGACAGACAAACTTGGAGGAGAGACCCAGTACTTC. Encoded protein: CASSKTDKLGGETQYF.